Each of the 18 T cell receptor beta chains below was sequenced from the same sample in a study of human T cells and chemical hapten exposure. TCRdb recomputed calls from the RACE reads with MiXCR, one row per CDR3 protein. The profile covers more than 90,000 distinct CDR3 sequences, with 11% appearing a single time and 3% to 4% taken by the ten largest. The time point here: patch test 2, 6 weeks after DPC sensitization. Treatment given: therapeutic diphenylcyclopropenone sensitization with weekly scalp DPC. The sample in question was whole blood, obtained in connection with sensitization to the hapten diphenylcyclopropenone (DPC). These receptors came from a woman in her 40s with alopecia areata. Some clones in this sample may be carry-over from other donors' samples.

The chain recombines TRBV20-1 with TRBJ2-2, with 8 bases fitting TRBD1. CDR3 length equals 15 residues. The J segment lost 2 bases and the V segment lost 6 bases, leaving 8 bases of the junction unmatched. Per germline, CDR1 DFQATT and CDR2 SNEGSKA (reference sequence). The CDR3 is CSAPDRVINTGELFF. The CDR3 DNA sequence: TGCAGTGCCCCGGACAGGGTGATAAACACCGGGGAGCTGTTTTTT.

The chain uses TRBV12-3 or TRBV12-4 and TRBJ2-3; D call uncertain. The CDR3 spans 16 residues. V was clipped by 5 bases and J by 0 bases, with 15 bases between them. The CDR3 region is CASSPWVGSSTDTQYF. CDR3 coding DNA: TGTGCCAGCAGTCCCTGGGTGGGTTCTAGCACAGATACGCAGTATTTT.

This clonotype was detected a few times. V gene TRBV20-1 combines with J gene TRBJ2-2; no clear D gene. Trimming pared 2 bases from V and 5 bases from J, leaving 9 bases between. Germline V lookup: CDR1 DFQATT, CDR2 SNEGSKA (reference sequence). The CDR3 extends over 13 amino acids. This CDR3 is CSARQAGTGELFF. CDR3 nucleotide sequence: TGCAGTGCTAGACAGGCCGGTACCGGGGAGCTGTTTTTT.

The table lists this clonotype with many counts. The chain uses TRBV9 and TRBJ2-1; 10 nucleotides line up with TRBD2. The CDR3 is 18 residues long. Looked up from germline, CDR1 is SGDLS and CDR2 is YYNGEE. V shed 0 bases, J shed 2 bases, and the junction held 8 bases outside the gene matches. The CDR3 protein is CASSVGSSGRSTYNEQFF. CDR3 sequence (DNA): TGTGCCAGCAGCGTAGGGAGTAGCGGGAGGAGCACCTACAATGAGCAGTTCTTC.

This clonotype came up a few times. This chain uses TRBV4-1 with TRBJ1-5; unclear D gene. The germline V and J ends were trimmed by 1 base and 0 bases, with 10 bases remaining between them. CDR3 length equals 16 residues. Germline V gene data show CDR1 as MGHRA and CDR2 as YSYEKL. The CDR3 is CASSQVQVNSNQPQHF. The CDR3, as DNA: TGCGCCAGCAGCCAAGTCCAGGTTAATAGCAATCAGCCCCAGCATTTT.

This sequence joins TRBV5-1 and TRBJ2-5, with TRBD2 matching over 16 bases. Germline V CDR1 and CDR2: SGHRS, YFSETQ. After removal of 8 bases from V and 4 bases from J, the junction contained 11 bases not matched to a gene. CDR3 size: 17 residues. In nucleotides, the CDR3 is TGCGCCAGTGAGCTGGGGACTAGCGGGAGGGCCAGAGAGACCCAGTACTTC. Translating gives CASELGTSGRARETQYF.

This clonotype has a count of ten or more. The DNA for the CDR3 is TGTGCCAGCAGTCGCGGGGGTTCCGCTGGGGAGCAGTACTTC. Encoded protein: CASSRGGSAGEQYF. V usage is TRBV6-1 and J usage is TRBJ2-7, with 7 positions matching TRBD2. Germline CDR1 reads MNHNS; CDR2 reads SASEGT. Trimming cost V 5 bases and J 7 bases; bases outside gene matches: 11. The CDR3 covers 14 residues.

The chain uses TRBV4-3 and TRBJ2-1, with 10 bases that match TRBD2. The CDR3 sequence is 17 residues long. In germline, CDR1 is LGHNA, CDR2 YSLEER. V lost 1 base and J lost 5; bases outside the gene matches: 8. In DNA, the CDR3 is TGCGCCAGCAGCCAAGGGAGTAGCGGGAGGCGGGACAATGAGCAGTTCTTC. Protein sequence: CASSQGSSGRRDNEQFF.

This clonotype was recorded a few times. The chain carries TRBV4-1 and TRBJ2-2; D perhaps matches TRBD2 (6 bases). Trimming left V 0 bases short and J 4 bases short, with 15 bases between. The CDR3 covers 17 residues. Germline loops: CDR1 MGHRA, CDR2 YSYEKL. CDR3 sequence: CASSQDQAFGGTGELFF. The CDR3 DNA reads TGCGCCAGCAGCCAAGATCAGGCTTTCGGGGGCACCGGGGAGCTGTTTTTT.

The chain has TRBV6-5 and TRBJ1-1; a weak D match, TRBD1 (5 bases). Germline V gene data show CDR1 as MNHEY and CDR2 as SVGAGI. Trimming stripped 4 bases from V and 2 bases from J, with 11 bases between. The CDR3 loop spans 14 amino acids. This CDR3 is CASSSRALNTEAFF. The CDR3 DNA reads TGTGCCAGCAGTTCCAGGGCCCTCAACACTGAAGCTTTCTTT.

This chain links TRBV29-1 with TRBJ2-7; D might be TRBD1 (6 bases). This CDR3 is built from 15 residues. Germline CDR1 and CDR2: SQVTM and ANQGSEA. Trimming took 3 bases from V and 4 from J, leaving 19 bases between them. The CDR3 sequence is CSVEDSSNLIYEQYF. Here the CDR3 DNA reads TGCAGCGTTGAGGACAGCTCAAACCTCATTTACGAGCAGTACTTC.

This clonotype was seen only a few times. The V call is TRBV6-5, the J call TRBJ1-2, with D hard to call. The V end was cut by 5 bases, the J end by 4 bases, with 11 bases between. The length of the CDR3 is 13 residues. CDR1 and CDR2 from the germline V gene are MNHEY and SVGAGI. The CDR3 spells CASSTPAGYGYTF. The CDR3 coding sequence is TGTGCCAGCAGTACGCCGGCCGGCTATGGCTACACCTTC.

Worth noting for this clonotype: A much larger clone sits a single nucleotide away, making a read error possible. Here the CDR3 reads CIARTGGSHYGYTF. The CDR3, as DNA: TGCATCGCCCGGACAGGGGGCTCCCACTATGGCTACACCTTC. The chain recombines TRBV29-1 with TRBJ1-2; TRBD1 aligns across 11 bases. CDR3 length: 14 amino acids. Looked up from germline, CDR1 is SQVTM and CDR2 is ANQGSEA.

The chain uses TRBV4-3 and TRBJ2-2; 9 nucleotides align to TRBD2. This CDR3 has 19 amino acids. Germline V gene lookup returns CDR1 LGHNA and CDR2 YSLEER. Germline trimming cut 0 bases from V and 4 bases from J; bases unmatched to any gene: 12. The CDR3, as DNA: TGCGCCAGCAGCCAAGATTCGAGCGGGAGGACCCAGAGCACCGGGGAGCTGTTTTTT. Translation gives CASSQDSSGRTQSTGELFF.

The CDR3 spells CASSQDGAKNQPQHF. The CDR3 coding sequence is TGTGCCAGCAGCCAGGACGGAGCTAAGAATCAGCCCCAGCATTTT. V gene TRBV7-6 combines with J gene TRBJ1-5; D gene ambiguous. Germline CDR1 and CDR2: SGHVS and FNYEAQ. Between the trimmed V and J ends, which lost 5 bases and 4 bases, there was a span of 15 bases. The CDR3 length is 15 residues.

This clonotype has only a few counts. The gene calls are TRBV3-1 and TRBJ1-1; D might be TRBD1 (6 bases). Trimming took 1 base from V and 3 from J, leaving 9 bases between them. CDR1 and CDR2 from the germline V gene are LGHDT and YNNKEL (reference sequence). This CDR3 is 14 amino acids long. CDR3 region: CASSQVQGDTEAFF. The CDR3 DNA reads as TGTGCCAGCAGCCAAGTACAGGGAGACACTGAAGCTTTCTTT.

There are many counts of this clonotype. V gene TRBV28 combines with J gene TRBJ1-6; D is unclear. This CDR3 has 13 amino acids. Deletions cut 8 bases from V and 7 bases from J, with 12 bases between. Germline values: CDR1 MDHEN, CDR2 SYDVKM. For the CDR3, the DNA is TGTGCCAGCGGTATTGTCGGGAATTCACCCCTCCACTTT. Its protein product is CASGIVGNSPLHF.

Worth noting for this clonotype: The junction and the germline gene differ at one end; a read error may be behind it. The chain has TRBV2 and TRBJ2-1, with D perhaps TRBD2 (5 bases). The length of the CDR3 is 12 residues. Germline V gene sequence: CDR1 SNHLY, CDR2 FYNNEI. The CDR3 spells CVSSKDSIPGFF. The CDR3 DNA reads as TGTGTCAGCAGTAAGGACTCTATTCCGGGGTTCTTC.